This note documents a single T cell receptor (beta chain) sequence. Antigen: not known. The sample originates from a study of T cell responses to AZD1222 COVID-19 vaccine. Findings of the study overall: Dominant at 160-218 and 743-854, vaccine-associated CD4 TCRs also spanned spike.

Clones were read by immunoSEQ multiplex PCR, and TCRdb kept only the in-frame ones, dropping some. The sample has hundreds of thousands of clones; 85% to 95% are singletons. CDR1 and CDR2 (germline): MNHEY, SVGAGI. Trimming took 5 bases from V and 12 from J; bases not matched to a gene: 13. This CDR3 is built from 15 residues. This sequence was found in an adult in good health. V and J are TRBV6-5 and TRBJ1-6; TRBD1 agrees at 7 bases. The sequencing here drew on peripheral blood, taken on day 0 of MenACWY control vaccination. CDR3 in DNA: TGTGCCAGCAGTAACAGGGGTCTCCACACAGGACCCCTCCACTTT. Translation gives CASSNRGLHTGPLHF.